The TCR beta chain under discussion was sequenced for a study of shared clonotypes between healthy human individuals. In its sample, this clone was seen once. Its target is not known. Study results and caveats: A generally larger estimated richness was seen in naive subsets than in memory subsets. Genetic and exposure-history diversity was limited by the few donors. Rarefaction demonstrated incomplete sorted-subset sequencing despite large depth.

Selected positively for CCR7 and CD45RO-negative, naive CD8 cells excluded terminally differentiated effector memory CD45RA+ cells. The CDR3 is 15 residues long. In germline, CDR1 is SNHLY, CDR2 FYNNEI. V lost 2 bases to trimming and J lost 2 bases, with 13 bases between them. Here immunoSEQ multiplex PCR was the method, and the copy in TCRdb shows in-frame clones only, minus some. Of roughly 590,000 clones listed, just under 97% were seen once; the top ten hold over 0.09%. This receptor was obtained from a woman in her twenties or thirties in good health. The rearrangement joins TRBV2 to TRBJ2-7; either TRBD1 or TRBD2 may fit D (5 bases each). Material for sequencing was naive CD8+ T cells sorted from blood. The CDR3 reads CASSESRDQPYEQYF. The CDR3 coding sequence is TGTGCCAGCAGTGAATCTCGGGACCAGCCCTACGAGCAGTACTTC.